The TCR beta chain under discussion was sequenced for a study of T cells in Graves' hyperthyroidism and ophthalmopathy. Any patient presenting with uncontrolled infection, other autoimmune disease, pregnancy or lactation was left out. The junction had 6 bases not matched to a gene; V was cut back by 5 bases and J by 0 bases. This CDR3 region has 15 residues. The germline V gene has CDR1 MGHRA and CDR2 YSYEKL. Study observations and caveats: Among clonotypes expanded in thyroid above 0.001, most were also found in blood.

This clonotype was recorded many times. Its antigen is unidentified. Regions amplified from RNA transcripts were the TCR beta CDR3 regions. In the first-round RT-PCR of the TCR CDR3, the HTBI primer set was used. TCRdb reanalysed the multiplex PCR reads using MiXCR and keeps one entry per CDR3 protein. In the table there are approximately 480,000 distinct CDR3 sequences, about a fifth of which are singletons. Sequencing input: blood. The rearrangement joins TRBV4-1 to TRBJ2-7; the match to TRBD1 covers 8 bases. The clonotype comes from a man aged 18 to 35 with Graves' hyperthyroidism. CDR3: CASSSSTGGSYEQYF. CDR3 coding DNA: TGCGCCAGCAGCAGCAGCACAGGGGGCTCCTACGAGCAGTACTTC.